This is a list of T cell receptor beta chains from one sample in a study of control samples from healthy donors and cancer patients. This table comes from immunoSEQ multiplex PCR, and its TCRdb copy is limited to in-frame clones, with some not included. This table holds 50,000 to 55,000 clones, 87% found once. Sequencing used PBMCs. These receptors came from a man in his sixties with head and neck cancer. CDR3s include the opening cysteine and the closing phenylalanine or tryptophan. Fields, in order: clone size, V gene, J gene, D gene, CDR3 length, CDR3 protein, CDR3 DNA. A D gene is named only where the DNA matches it firmly. Where a row states a size, it is once, few, many or the class of an expanded clone; other rows omit it.

>once|TRBV29-1|TRBJ1-5|TRBD1|13
CSVSQGRNQPQHF
TGCAGCGTTTCACAGGGGCGCAATCAGCCCCAGCATTTT
>NA|TRBV5-1|TRBJ1-1|TRBD1|14
CASSPDRGLTEAFF
TGCGCCAGCAGCCCAGACAGGGGGCTCACTGAAGCTTTCTTT
>NA|TRBV6-5|TRBJ1-2|NA|13
CASSRAPNYGYTF
TGTGCCAGCAGCCGGGCCCCTAACTATGGCTACACCTTC
>NA|TRBV7-2|TRBJ2-5|NA|13
CASSLAWQETQYF
TGTGCCAGCAGCTTAGCCTGGCAAGAGACCCAGTACTTC
>NA|TRBV6-5|TRBJ2-7|NA|13
CASRRGIEYEQYF
TGTGCCAGCAGGAGGGGTATAGAGTACGAGCAGTACTTC
>NA|TRBV5-1|TRBJ2-3|NA|14
CASSLSLGTDTQYF
TGCGCCAGCAGCCTGTCCCTGGGAACAGATACGCAGTATTTT
>NA|TRBV7-2|TRBJ1-6|NA|15
CASSLAGPPNSPLHF
TGTGCCAGCAGCTTAGCAGGGCCACCTAATTCACCCCTCCACTTT
>NA|TRBV9|TRBJ2-5|TRBD1|16
CASSVLPTGAQETQYF
TGTGCCAGCAGCGTACTCCCGACAGGGGCCCAAGAGACCCAGTACTTC
>NA|TRBV18|TRBJ1-3|NA|16
CASSPPSSTAGNTIYF
TGTGCCAGCTCACCACCTAGCTCGACAGCGGGAAACACCATATATTTT
>NA|TRBV7-2|TRBJ2-1|NA|11
CASSRSVEQFF
TGTGCCAGCAGCCGTAGCGTTGAGCAGTTCTTC
>few|TRBV7-2|TRBJ1-1|NA|15
CASSLAGGENTEAFF
TGTGCCAGCAGCTTAGCCGGCGGGGAGAACACTGAAGCTTTCTTT
>NA|TRBV28|TRBJ1-1|TRBD1|16
CASSLGDRGTNTEAFF
TGTGCCAGCAGTTTGGGGGACAGGGGAACGAACACTGAAGCTTTCTTT
>NA|TRBV5-1|TRBJ2-7|TRBD2|19
CASSLAPLAGETVAYEQYF
TGCGCCAGCAGCTTGGCCCCCCTAGCGGGAGAGACCGTTGCCTACGAGCAGTACTTC
>NA|TRBV6-2/TRBV6-3|TRBJ1-6|NA|15
CASSYVRGGNSPLHF
TGTGCCAGCAGTTACGTACGGGGTGGAAATTCACCCCTCCACTTT
>NA|TRBV6-4|TRBJ2-7|NA|17
CASSDYSKAKSSYEQYF
TGTGCCAGCAGTGACTATTCAAAAGCAAAAAGCTCCTACGAGCAGTACTTC
>NA|TRBV2|TRBJ1-4|TRBD1|15
CASRWQGAANEKLFF
TGTGCCAGCAGGTGGCAGGGGGCTGCTAATGAAAAACTGTTTTTT
>NA|TRBV29-1|TRBJ1-2|TRBD1|12
CSVGGTGTGYTF
TGCAGCGTTGGGGGGACAGGGACTGGCTACACCTTC
>NA|TRBV19|TRBJ1-4|NA|15
CASSIYGTVNEKLFF
TGTGCCAGTAGTATTTACGGGACGGTTAATGAAAAACTGTTTTTT
>NA|TRBV4-1|TRBJ2-5|TRBD1|13
CASSAQGEETQYF
TGCGCCAGCAGCGCCCAGGGGGAAGAGACCCAGTACTTC
>NA|TRBV5-1|TRBJ2-1|NA|14
CASSLGPSSNEQFF
TGCGCCAGCAGCTTGGGACCTAGCTCCAATGAGCAGTTCTTC
>NA|TRBV5-1|TRBJ1-6|NA|14
CASSRGNGNSPLHF
TGCGCCAGCAGTCGAGGGAACGGTAATTCACCCCTCCACTTT
>NA|TRBV4-3|TRBJ2-3|TRBD1|20
CASSHGAPGQGFSVTDTQYF
TGCGCCAGCAGCCACGGCGCCCCGGGACAGGGGTTTTCTGTCACGGATACGCAGTATTTT
>NA|TRBV6-1|TRBJ1-5|NA|15
CASSEVSGTPQPQHF
TGTGCCAGCAGTGAAGTCTCAGGGACCCCTCAGCCCCAGCATTTT
>few|TRBV7-2|TRBJ1-2|TRBD1|17
CASSSQGWTGIVYGYTF
TGTGCCAGCAGCTCGCAGGGGTGGACAGGTATCGTCTATGGCTACACCTTC
>NA|TRBV7-9|TRBJ2-1|NA|17
CASSSTGGQTSYNEQFF
TGTGCCAGCAGCTCAACCGGAGGGCAAACCTCCTACAATGAGCAGTTCTTC
>NA|TRBV24-1|TRBJ2-5|TRBD1|21
CATSDRMYGTAPETYQETQYF
TGTGCCACCAGTGACCGGATGTACGGGACAGCTCCCGAAACTTACCAAGAGACCCAGTACTTC
>NA|TRBV3-1/TRBV3-2|TRBJ2-5|NA|14
CASSQGASQETQYF
TGTGCCAGCAGCCAAGGGGCCAGCCAAGAGACCCAGTACTTC
>once|TRBV6-2/TRBV6-3|TRBJ2-7|NA|16
CASSYGGTNGDYEQYF
TGTGCCAGCAGTTACGGCGGAACGAATGGAGACTACGAGCAGTACTTC
>NA|TRBV6-2/TRBV6-3|TRBJ2-7|NA|15
CASSAPTGIAYEQYF
TGTGCCAGCAGTGCCCCTACAGGGATCGCCTACGAGCAGTACTTC
>NA|TRBV28|TRBJ2-3|NA|11
CASERTDTQYF
TGTGCCAGCGAGAGGACAGATACGCAGTATTTT
>once|TRBV28|TRBJ2-5|TRBD2|15
CASSLAGDYQETQYF
TGTGCCAGCAGTTTGGCGGGGGATTACCAAGAGACCCAGTACTTC
>NA|TRBV28|TRBJ1-4|TRBD1|14
CASRGTGESEKLFF
TGTGCCAGCAGAGGGACAGGGGAAAGTGAAAAACTGTTTTTT
>NA|TRBV5-6|TRBJ2-6|TRBD1|17
CASSFTGVFAGANVLTF
TGTGCCAGCAGCTTTACAGGGGTGTTTGCTGGGGCCAACGTCCTGACTTTC
>NA|TRBV7-2|TRBJ2-3|NA|12
CASSFGTDTQYF
TGTGCCAGCAGCTTTGGCACAGATACGCAGTATTTT
>NA|TRBV5-1|TRBJ2-1|TRBD2|15
CASSFSGEAYNEQFF
TGCGCCAGCAGCTTTAGCGGGGAAGCCTACAATGAGCAGTTCTTC
>NA|TRBV9|TRBJ1-1|NA|14
CASSVDLGSTEAFF
TGTGCCAGCAGCGTGGATTTAGGAAGCACTGAAGCTTTCTTT
>NA|TRBV28|TRBJ2-2|TRBD2|18
CASSLGTSGGAALRELFF
TGTGCCAGCAGCCTGGGGACTAGCGGGGGGGCCGCTCTCCGGGAGCTGTTTTTT
>NA|TRBV18|TRBJ1-1|NA|14
CASSPPSMNTEAFF
TGTGCCAGCTCACCACCGAGCATGAACACTGAAGCTTTCTTT
>NA|TRBV5-4|TRBJ2-5|TRBD1|14
CASSSGQGQETQYF
TGTGCCAGCAGCTCGGGACAGGGGCAAGAGACCCAGTACTTC
>medium-sized|TRBV10-2|TRBJ1-1|TRBD1|13
CASGDRGSAEAFF
TGCGCCAGCGGGGACAGGGGGTCCGCTGAAGCTTTCTTT
>NA|TRBV29-1|TRBJ1-5|NA|14
CSVGSGNSNQPQHF
TGCAGCGTTGGATCAGGAAATAGCAATCAGCCCCAGCATTTT
>NA|TRBV10-3|TRBJ2-7|TRBD1|16
CAISDPGTGNSYEQYF
TGTGCCATCAGTGACCCCGGGACAGGGAACTCCTACGAGCAGTACTTC
>once|TRBV7-6|TRBJ1-3|NA|15
CASSTRQHSGNTIYF
TGTGCCAGCAGCACTAGACAACACTCTGGAAACACCATATATTTT
>NA|TRBV29-1|TRBJ2-4|TRBD2|18
CSVTGLAGDTRGKNIQYF
TGCAGCGTGACCGGACTAGCGGGAGACACGAGAGGCAAAAACATTCAGTACTTC
>NA|TRBV29-1|TRBJ2-1|TRBD2|16
CSVARLAGSSYNEQFF
TGCAGCGTTGCCCGACTAGCGGGAAGCTCCTACAATGAGCAGTTCTTC
>NA|TRBV19|TRBJ2-7|TRBD1|14
CASSKTQQGNEQYF
TGTGCCAGTAGTAAAACACAACAGGGGAACGAGCAGTACTTC